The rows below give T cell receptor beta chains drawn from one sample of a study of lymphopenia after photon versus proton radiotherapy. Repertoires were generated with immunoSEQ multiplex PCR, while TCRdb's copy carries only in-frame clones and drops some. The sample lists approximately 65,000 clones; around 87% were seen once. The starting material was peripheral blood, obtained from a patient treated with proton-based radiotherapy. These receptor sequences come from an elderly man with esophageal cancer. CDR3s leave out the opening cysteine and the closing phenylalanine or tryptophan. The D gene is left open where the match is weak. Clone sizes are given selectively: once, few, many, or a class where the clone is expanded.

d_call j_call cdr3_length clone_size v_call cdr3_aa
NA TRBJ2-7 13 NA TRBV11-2 ASSSEGLASYEQY
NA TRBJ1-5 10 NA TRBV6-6 ASSWGNQPQH
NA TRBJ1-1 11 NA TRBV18 ASSPLGTTEAF
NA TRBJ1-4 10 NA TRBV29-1 SGGVGPEKLF
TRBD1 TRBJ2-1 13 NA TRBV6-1 ASSADRGVYNEQF
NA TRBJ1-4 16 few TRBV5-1 ASSLRPAILPTNEKLF
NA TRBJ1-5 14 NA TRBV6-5 ASSYLEGGDNQPQH
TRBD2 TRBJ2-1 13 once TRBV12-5 ASGLGLAGGHEQF
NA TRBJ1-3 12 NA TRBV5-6 ASSLVGSGNTIY
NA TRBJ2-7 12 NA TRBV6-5 ASRRGQMSYEQY
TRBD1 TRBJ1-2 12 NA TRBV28 ASSPGGNFYGYT
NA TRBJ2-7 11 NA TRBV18 ASSPRRAGEQY
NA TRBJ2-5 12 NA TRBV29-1 SAASRGGWQTQY
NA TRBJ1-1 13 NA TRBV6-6 ASSYSLAANTEAF
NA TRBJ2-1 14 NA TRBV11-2 ASSLGFPGDYNEQF
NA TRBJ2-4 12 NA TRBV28 ASGEGTLENIQY
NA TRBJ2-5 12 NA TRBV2 ASSAGEVQKTQY
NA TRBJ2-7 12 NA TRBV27 ASSLTSNLDEQY
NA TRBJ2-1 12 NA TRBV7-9 ASSYSGAYNEQF
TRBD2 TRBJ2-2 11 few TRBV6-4 ASSDGEGRELF
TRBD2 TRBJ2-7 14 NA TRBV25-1 ASSESGGRALREQY
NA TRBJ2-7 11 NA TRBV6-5 ASTSDNSYEQY
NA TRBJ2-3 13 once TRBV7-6 ASTRTRGRTDTQY
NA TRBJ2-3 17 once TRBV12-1 ASSPSGTSGRASNNTQY
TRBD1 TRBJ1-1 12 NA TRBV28 ASSLGTGATEAF
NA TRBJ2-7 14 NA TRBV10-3 AISESTPGESYEQY